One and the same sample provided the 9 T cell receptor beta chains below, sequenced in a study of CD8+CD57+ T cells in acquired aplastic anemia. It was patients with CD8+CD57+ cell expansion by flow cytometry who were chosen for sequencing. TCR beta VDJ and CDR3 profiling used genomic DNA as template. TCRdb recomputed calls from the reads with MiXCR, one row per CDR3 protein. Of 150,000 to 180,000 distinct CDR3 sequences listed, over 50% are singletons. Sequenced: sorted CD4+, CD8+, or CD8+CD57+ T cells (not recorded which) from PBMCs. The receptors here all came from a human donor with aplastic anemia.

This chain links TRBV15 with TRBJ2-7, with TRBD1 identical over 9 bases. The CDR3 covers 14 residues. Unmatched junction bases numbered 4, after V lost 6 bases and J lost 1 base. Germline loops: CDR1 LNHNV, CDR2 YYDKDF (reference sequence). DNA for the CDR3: TGTGCCACCAGTCCGGGACAGGGATCCTACGAGCAGTACTTC. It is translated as CATSPGQGSYEQYF.

This CDR3 is CASSQDREHTDTQYF. CDR3 bases: TGTGCCAGCAGCCAAGATCGAGAGCACACAGATACGCAGTATTTT. V is TRBV4-2 and J is TRBJ2-3; unclear D gene. This CDR3 is built from 15 residues. Between the trimmed V and J ends, which lost 0 bases and 2 bases, there was a span of 9 bases. Germline lookup yields CDR1 LGHNA and CDR2 YNFKEQ.

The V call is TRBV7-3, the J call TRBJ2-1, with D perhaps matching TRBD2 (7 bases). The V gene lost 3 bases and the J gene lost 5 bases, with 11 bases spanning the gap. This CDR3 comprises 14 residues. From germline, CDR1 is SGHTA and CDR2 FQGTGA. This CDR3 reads CASSLGGAHNEQFF. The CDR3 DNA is TGTGCCAGCAGCTTGGGGGGGGCCCACAATGAGCAGTTCTTC.

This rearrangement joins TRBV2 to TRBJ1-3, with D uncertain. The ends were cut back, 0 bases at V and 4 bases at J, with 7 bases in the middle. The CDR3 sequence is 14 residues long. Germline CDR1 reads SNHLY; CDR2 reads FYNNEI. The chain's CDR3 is CASSEARPGNTIYF. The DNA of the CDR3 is TGTGCCAGCAGTGAAGCGCGACCCGGAAACACCATATATTTT.

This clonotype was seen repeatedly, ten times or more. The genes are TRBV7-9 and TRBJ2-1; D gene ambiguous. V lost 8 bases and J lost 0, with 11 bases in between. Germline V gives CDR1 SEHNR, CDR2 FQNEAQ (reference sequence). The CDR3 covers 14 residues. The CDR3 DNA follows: TGTGCCAGCTACGGCCCGCCCTCCTACAATGAGCAGTTCTTC. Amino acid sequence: CASYGPPSYNEQFF.

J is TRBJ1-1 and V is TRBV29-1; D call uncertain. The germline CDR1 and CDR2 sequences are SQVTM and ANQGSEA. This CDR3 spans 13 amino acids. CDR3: CNRYGEQNTEAFF. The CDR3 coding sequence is TGCAACAGATACGGAGAACAGAACACTGAAGCTTTCTTT.

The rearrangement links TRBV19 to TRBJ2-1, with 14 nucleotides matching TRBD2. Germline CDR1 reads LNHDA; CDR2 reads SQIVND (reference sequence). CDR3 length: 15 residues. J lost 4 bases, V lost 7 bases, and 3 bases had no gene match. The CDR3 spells CASIGTSGGYNEQFF. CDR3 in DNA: TGTGCCAGTATTGGGACTAGCGGGGGTTACAATGAGCAGTTCTTC.

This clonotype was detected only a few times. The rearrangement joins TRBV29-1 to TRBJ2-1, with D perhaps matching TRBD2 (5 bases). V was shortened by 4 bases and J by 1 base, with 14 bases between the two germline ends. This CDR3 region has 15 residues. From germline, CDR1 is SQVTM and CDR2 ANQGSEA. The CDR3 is CSVAAGSGSYNEQFF. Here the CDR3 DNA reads TGCAGCGTTGCCGCTGGCAGCGGTTCCTACAATGAGCAGTTCTTC.

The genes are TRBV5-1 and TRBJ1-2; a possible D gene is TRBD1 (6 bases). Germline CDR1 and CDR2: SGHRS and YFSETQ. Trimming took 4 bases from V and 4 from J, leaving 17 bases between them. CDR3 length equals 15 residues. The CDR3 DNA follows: TGCGCCAGCAGCCTGGCGGGGGCAGGGACCTATGGCTACACCTTC. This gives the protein CASSLAGAGTYGYTF.